This passage covers 9 T cell receptor beta chains from one sample sequenced in a study of blood T cell repertoires in COVID-19 (dated by TCRdb to 2018 to 2020). The receptor library was made with the immunoSEQ multiplex PCR assay. Held by TCRdb, this immuneACCESS table contains in-frame sequences only and omits some clones. Under half of the omission traces to an unresolved V gene where checked; the cause of the rest is unknown. This sample holds 70,000 to 95,000 clones; around nine tenths were observed only once. The ten largest clones capture 5.8% of the sample. Source material: peripheral blood. All receptors come from a man aged 45-65 years with active COVID-19.

The genes are TRBV29-1 and TRBJ1-4, with D possibly being TRBD1 (5 bases). The CDR3 is made up of 14 amino acids. Germline-derived CDR1 and CDR2 are SQVTM and ANQGSEA. V was cut by 1 base and J by 7 bases, with 13 bases left in between. The CDR3 nucleotides are TGCAGCGTTGAAGTAAAGGGGCGGGGTGAAAAACTGTTTTTT. As protein: CSVEVKGRGEKLFF.

The V gene is TRBV6-6, the J gene TRBJ1-4; D is uncertain. The CDR3 is 15 amino acids. Deletions cut 2 bases from V and 5 bases from J, with 12 bases between. Germline lookup yields CDR1 MNHNY and CDR2 SVGAGI (reference sequence). The CDR3 nucleotides are TGTGCCAGCAGTTACGCTTGGGAGCCGAATGAAAAACTGTTTTTT. It encodes CASSYAWEPNEKLFF.

The sample holds one count of this clone. The chain joins TRBV11-3 to TRBJ2-2, with TRBD2 matching over 8 bases. With 8 bases clipped from V and 4 bases from J, the junction kept 12 bases outside the gene matches. Germline V gene lookup returns CDR1 SGHNT and CDR2 YENEEA. The CDR3 loop spans 16 amino acids. The CDR3 DNA reads as TGTGCCAGCGAATTAGGCCCAGCGGGGGCCACCGGGGAGCTGTTTTTT. As protein: CASELGPAGATGELFF.

The chain uses TRBV4-1 and TRBJ1-5; TRBD1 might be the D (5 bases). Germline V gene lookup returns CDR1 MGHRA and CDR2 YSYEKL. There are 18 residues in the CDR3. Trimming removed 4 bases at V and 2 bases at J, with 21 bases between. DNA for the CDR3: TGCGCCAGCAGCCCCTTCGCCCCATGGGGAGGGGGCAATCAGCCCCAGCATTTT. Amino acid sequence: CASSPFAPWGGGNQPQHF.

The genes are TRBV27 and TRBJ2-7; 9 bases line up with TRBD1. Germline V CDR1 and CDR2: MNHEY, SMNVEV (reference sequence). J gave up 5 bases and V 3 bases, and 8 bases lay outside the gene matches. The CDR3 loop spans 15 amino acids. CDR3 nucleotide sequence: TGTGCCAGCAGTTTGAACAGGGGGCTGTACCACGAGCAGTACTTC. Amino acid sequence: CASSLNRGLYHEQYF.

CDR3 DNA sequence: TGTGCCACCAGGGGGCAGGGGATGGGTGAAAAACTGTTTTTT. It translates to CATRGQGMGEKLFF. The genes are TRBV15 and TRBJ1-4, with a possible D match to TRBD1 (6 bases). Germline CDR1 reads LNHNV; CDR2 reads YYDKDF (reference sequence). The CDR3 contains 14 residues. V was shortened by 6 bases and J by 7 bases, with 15 bases between the two germline ends.

The chain is built from TRBV27 and TRBJ1-6; 7 nucleotides agree with TRBD1. This CDR3 is built from 18 residues. The V segment lost 7 bases and the J segment 0 bases; nucleotides outside the gene matches: 12. CDR1 MNHEY and CDR2 SMNVEV come from the germline V gene (reference sequence). The CDR3 loop is CASILRDRYFSYNSPLHF. In nucleotides, the CDR3 is TGTGCCAGCATCCTTAGGGACAGATACTTCTCCTATAATTCACCCCTCCACTTT.

The J gene is TRBJ2-7, the V gene TRBV11-2; 9 positions match TRBD1. V was clipped by 8 bases and J by 9 bases; unmatched bases: 17. CDR3 size: 15 residues. From germline, CDR1 is SGHAT and CDR2 FQNNGV. CDR3 amino acids: CASLPSDRGFAGQYF. CDR3 nucleotide sequence: TGTGCCAGCCTCCCGTCAGACAGGGGGTTTGCGGGGCAGTACTTC.

The chain couples TRBV10-3 to TRBJ2-7; D is undetermined. The CDR3 spans 13 residues. Trimming cost V 2 bases and J 1 base, with 6 bases left between them. Germline V gene data show CDR1 as ENHRY and CDR2 as SYGVKD. In DNA, the CDR3 is TGTGCCATCAGTGAGAGCCGGTCCTACGAGCAGTACTTC. Its translation: CAISESRSYEQYF.